These 16 T cell receptor beta chains originate from one sample sequenced in a study of T cell responses to AZD1222 COVID-19 vaccine. TCRdb's table, derived via immunoSEQ multiplex PCR, lists solely in-frame clones and lacks some. The sample holds 110,000 or so clones; around 87% are singletons and the top ten take around 10%. The specimen was peripheral blood, collected on day 0 of AZD1222 vaccination. The receptors here all came from an adult in good health.

This clone appeared a single time. The CDR3 nucleotides are TGTGCCAGCAGTGGCTCCCAAGAGACCCAGTACTTC. This codes for CASSGSQETQYF. The chain links TRBV28 to TRBJ2-5; no definite D call. Germline V gene lookup returns CDR1 MDHEN and CDR2 SYDVKM. This CDR3 is built from 12 residues. V dropped 5 bases and J dropped 1 base, with 5 bases sitting between them.

The chain joins TRBV27 to TRBJ2-3; D ambiguous. Germline assignment: CDR1 MNHEY and CDR2 SMNVEV (reference sequence). The V gene lost 6 bases and the J gene lost 2 bases, with 9 bases spanning the gap. The CDR3 is 13 amino acids. CDR3 sequence (DNA): TGTGCCAGCAGGTTGAGAGTCACAGATACGCAGTATTTT. It codes for CASRLRVTDTQYF.

V and J are TRBV5-6 and TRBJ1-4; no definite D call. The ends were cut back, 3 bases at V and 0 bases at J, with 9 bases in the middle. Germline V gene lookup returns CDR1 SGHDT and CDR2 YYEEEE. The CDR3 runs to 15 residues. The CDR3 DNA sequence: TGTGCCAGCAGCTCGCGATATGCAACTAATGAAAAACTGTTTTTT. This encodes CASSSRYATNEKLFF. Full variable domain (rest looked up from reference TRBV5-6 and TRBJ1-4): DAGVTQSPTHLIKTRGQQVTLRCSPKSGHDTVSWYQQALGQGPQFIFQYYEEEERQRGNFPDRFSGHQFPNYSSELNVNALLLGDSALYLCASSSRYATNEKLFFGSGTQLSVL.

J is TRBJ2-7 and V is TRBV2; D is uncertain. Germline V gene data show CDR1 as SNHLY and CDR2 as FYNNEI. The CDR3 covers 13 residues. The V end was cut by 3 bases, the J end by 3 bases, with 9 bases between. The CDR3 DNA sequence: TGTGCCAGCAGTGATCTCCTTAGCTACGAGCAGTACTTC. This encodes CASSDLLSYEQYF.

The CDR3: CASSNGDSNSPLHF. CDR3 coding DNA: TGTGCCAGCAGTAACGGGGACAGTAATTCACCCCTCCACTTT. The genes are TRBV6-5 and TRBJ1-6; the match to TRBD1 covers 7 bases. Germline V CDR1 and CDR2: MNHEY, SVGAGI. Losses at the gene ends were 5 bases for V and 6 bases for J; bases not matched to a gene: 4. The CDR3 totals 14 residues.

The rearrangement links TRBV28 to TRBJ2-7; TRBD1 agrees at 9 bases. With 6 bases clipped from V and 4 bases from J, the junction kept 7 bases outside the gene matches. CDR1 MDHEN and CDR2 SYDVKM come from the germline V gene. The CDR3 length is 14 residues. The CDR3: CASSSGTGIYEQYF. DNA of the CDR3: TGTGCCAGCAGCTCCGGGACAGGGATATACGAGCAGTACTTC. Based on the CDR3 plus reference TRBV28 and TRBJ2-7, the full variable domain is DVKVTQSSRYLVKRTGEKVFLECVQDMDHENMFWYRQDPGLGLRLIYFSYDVKMKEKGDIPEGYSVSREKKERFSLILESASTNQTSMYLCASSSGTGIYEQYFGPGTRLTVT.

The rearrangement uses TRBV5-1 and TRBJ2-1; D is ambiguous. The CDR3 consists of 15 residues. CDR1 is SGHRS and CDR2 is YFSETQ in the germline V gene. With 0 bases removed from V and 5 bases from J, the gap between germline ends came to 12 bases. CDR3 sequence (DNA): TGCGCCAGCAGCTTGGGCGCGCAGGCACACAATGAGCAGTTCTTC. Translating it yields CASSLGAQAHNEQFF.

The genes are TRBV7-8 and TRBJ2-7; D remains unclear. The CDR3 contains 17 residues. Trimming took off 0 bases at V and 1 base at J, with 16 bases between the two ends. CDR1 is SGHVS and CDR2 is FQNEAQ in the germline V gene. The CDR3 nucleotides are TGTGCCAGCAGCTTAGCGATGTCTACCACACGTTCCTACGAGCAGTACTTC. Translation gives CASSLAMSTTRSYEQYF.

The rearrangement joins TRBV19 to TRBJ2-7, with TRBD2 identical over 11 bases. The CDR3 extends over 17 amino acids. Germline V gene lookup returns CDR1 LNHDA and CDR2 SQIVND (reference sequence). J gave up 2 bases and V 4 bases, and 10 bases lay outside the gene matches. The DNA of the CDR3 is TGTGCCAGTAGTACGAGCCACACTAGCGGGAGTACCTACGAGCAGTACTTC. Encoded protein: CASSTSHTSGSTYEQYF.

The chain combines TRBV6-5 with TRBJ2-5; 7 bases line up with TRBD1. V dropped 6 bases and J dropped 4; count of bases not matched to a gene: 5. The CDR3 is 13 amino acids. The germline V gene has CDR1 MNHEY and CDR2 SVGAGI. The CDR3 nucleotides read TGTGCCAGCAGGCCGACAGGGAGAGAGACCCAGTACTTC. Translation: CASRPTGRETQYF.

This chain joins TRBV21-1 and TRBJ2-7; TRBD1, the D gene given by the table, was not confirmed from the DNA. TRBV21-1 is recorded as a pseudogene. The CDR3 sequence is 14 residues long. The CDR3 sequence: CASSDPDSLSEQYF. The CDR3 DNA follows: TGTGCCAGCAGCGACCCCGACAGTCTCTCCGAGCAGTACTTC.

The V and J genes are TRBV28 and TRBJ2-5; TRBD1 is a possible D gene (6 bases). The CDR3 totals 14 residues. CDR1 and CDR2 from the germline V gene are MDHEN and SYDVKM. Trimming left V 6 bases short and J 1 base short, with 12 bases between. The CDR3 loop reads CASSPDRFQETQYF. DNA of the CDR3: TGTGCCAGCAGCCCTGACAGGTTCCAAGAGACCCAGTACTTC.

The rearrangement links TRBV18 to TRBJ1-2; TRBD1 matches 7 bases. The junction had 9 bases not matched to a gene; V was cut back by 4 bases and J by 4 bases. Per the germline V gene, CDR1 is KGHSH and CDR2 is LQKENI. The CDR3 is 15 amino acids. DNA of the CDR3: TGTGCCAGCTCACAAGACACAGGGGAGGCCTATGGCTACACCTTC. Translating it yields CASSQDTGEAYGYTF.

The chain has TRBV19 and TRBJ2-7, with a possible D match to TRBD2 (5 bases). The CDR3 consists of 15 residues. Per the germline V gene, CDR1 is LNHDA and CDR2 is SQIVND (reference sequence). V gave up 0 bases and J gave up 4 bases, with 13 bases separating them. The CDR3 loop reads CASSIDLGRRYEQYF. CDR3 bases: TGTGCCAGTAGTATAGATCTTGGCAGGAGGTACGAGCAGTACTTC.

This clone was picked up one time. The chain is built from TRBV9 and TRBJ2-1; possible D gene TRBD1, 5 bases. Trimming took 0 bases from V and 6 from J, leaving 10 bases between them. Germline V gives CDR1 SGDLS, CDR2 YYNGEE. The CDR3 spans 14 residues. CDR3 in amino acids: CASSVELGPNEQFF. For the CDR3, the DNA is TGTGCCAGCAGCGTAGAGTTGGGGCCCAATGAGCAGTTCTTC.

This chain uses TRBV12-3 or TRBV12-4 with TRBJ2-1, with D perhaps TRBD2 (5 bases). Trimming pared 5 bases from V and 9 bases from J, leaving 8 bases between. The CDR3 loop spans 11 amino acids. Here the CDR3 DNA reads TGTGCCAGCAGTCCAAGCGGTGAGCAGTTCTTC. This translates into CASSPSGEQFF.